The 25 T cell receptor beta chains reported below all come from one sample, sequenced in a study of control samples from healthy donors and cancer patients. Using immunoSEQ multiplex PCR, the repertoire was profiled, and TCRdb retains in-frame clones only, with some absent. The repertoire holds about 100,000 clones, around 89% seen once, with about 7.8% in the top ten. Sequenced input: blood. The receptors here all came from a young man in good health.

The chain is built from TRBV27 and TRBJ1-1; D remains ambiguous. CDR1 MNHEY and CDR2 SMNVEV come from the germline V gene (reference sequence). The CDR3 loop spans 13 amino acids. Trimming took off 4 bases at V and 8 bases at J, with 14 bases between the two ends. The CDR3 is CASSSPVSDEAFF. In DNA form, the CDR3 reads TGTGCCAGCAGTTCACCAGTATCAGACGAAGCTTTCTTT.

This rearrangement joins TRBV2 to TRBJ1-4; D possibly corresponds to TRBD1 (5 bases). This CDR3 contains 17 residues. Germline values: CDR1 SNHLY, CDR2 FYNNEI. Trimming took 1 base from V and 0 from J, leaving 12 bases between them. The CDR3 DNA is TGTGCCAGCAGTGAAGACCCCAAACAGGCAACTAATGAAAAACTGTTTTTT. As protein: CASSEDPKQATNEKLFF.

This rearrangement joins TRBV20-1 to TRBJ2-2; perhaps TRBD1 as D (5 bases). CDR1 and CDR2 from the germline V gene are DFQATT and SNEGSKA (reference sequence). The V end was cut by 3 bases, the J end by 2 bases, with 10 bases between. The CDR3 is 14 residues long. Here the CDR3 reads CSASKGANTGELFF. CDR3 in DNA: TGCAGTGCTAGTAAAGGGGCTAACACCGGGGAGCTGTTTTTT.

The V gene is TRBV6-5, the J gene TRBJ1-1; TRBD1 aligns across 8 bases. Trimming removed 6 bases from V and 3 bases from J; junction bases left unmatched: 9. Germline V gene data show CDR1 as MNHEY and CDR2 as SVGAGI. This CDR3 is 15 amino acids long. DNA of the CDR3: TGTGCCAGCAGCGGCCAGGGGGCAGGGGACACTGAAGCTTTCTTT. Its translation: CASSGQGAGDTEAFF.

Written as DNA, the CDR3 is TGTGCCAGCAGCTTGATGGGGGTGGACACTGAAGCTTTCTTT. Translated: CASSLMGVDTEAFF. The rearrangement joins TRBV5-4 to TRBJ1-1; weak D call: TRBD1 (5 bases). Trimming removed 1 base at V and 3 bases at J, with 10 bases between. CDR3 length: 14 residues. CDR1 and CDR2 (germline): SGHNT, YYREEE (reference sequence).

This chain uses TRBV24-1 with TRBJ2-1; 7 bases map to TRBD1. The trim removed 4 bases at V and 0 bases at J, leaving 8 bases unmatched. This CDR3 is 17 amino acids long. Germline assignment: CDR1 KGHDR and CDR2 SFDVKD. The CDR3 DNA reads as TGTGCCACCAGTGACGTTGGACAGGTTAGCTCCTACAATGAGCAGTTCTTC. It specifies CATSDVGQVSSYNEQFF.

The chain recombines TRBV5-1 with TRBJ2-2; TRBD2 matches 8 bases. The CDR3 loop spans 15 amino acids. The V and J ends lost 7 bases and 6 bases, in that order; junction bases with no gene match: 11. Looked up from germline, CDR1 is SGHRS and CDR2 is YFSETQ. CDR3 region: CASQAVAGSPGELFF. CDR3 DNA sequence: TGCGCCAGCCAGGCCGTAGCGGGATCGCCCGGGGAGCTGTTTTTT.

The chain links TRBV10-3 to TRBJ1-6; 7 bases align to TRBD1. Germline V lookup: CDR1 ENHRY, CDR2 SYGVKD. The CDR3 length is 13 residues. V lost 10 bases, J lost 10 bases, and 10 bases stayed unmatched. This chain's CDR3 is CATRDRDTSPLHF. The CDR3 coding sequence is TGTGCCACCCGAGACAGGGATACCTCACCCCTCCACTTT.

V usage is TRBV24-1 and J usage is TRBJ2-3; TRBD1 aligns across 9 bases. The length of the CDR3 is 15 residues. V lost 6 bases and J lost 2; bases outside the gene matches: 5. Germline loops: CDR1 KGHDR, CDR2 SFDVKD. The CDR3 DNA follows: TGTGCCACCAGTCCCTGGACAGGGGACACAGATACGCAGTATTTT. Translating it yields CATSPWTGDTDTQYF.

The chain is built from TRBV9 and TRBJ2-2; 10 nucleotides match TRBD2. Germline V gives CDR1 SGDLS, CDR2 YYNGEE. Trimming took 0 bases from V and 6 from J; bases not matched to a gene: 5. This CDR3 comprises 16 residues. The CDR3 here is CASSVAGLAIPGELFF. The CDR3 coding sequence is TGTGCCAGCAGCGTAGCGGGACTAGCGATCCCCGGGGAGCTGTTTTTT.

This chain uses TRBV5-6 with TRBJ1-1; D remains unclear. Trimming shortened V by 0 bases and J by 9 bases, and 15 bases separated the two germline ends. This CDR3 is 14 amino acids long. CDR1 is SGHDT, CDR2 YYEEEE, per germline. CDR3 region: CASSLVDTSGKAFF. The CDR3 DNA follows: TGTGCCAGCAGCTTGGTCGACACCTCGGGGAAAGCTTTCTTT.

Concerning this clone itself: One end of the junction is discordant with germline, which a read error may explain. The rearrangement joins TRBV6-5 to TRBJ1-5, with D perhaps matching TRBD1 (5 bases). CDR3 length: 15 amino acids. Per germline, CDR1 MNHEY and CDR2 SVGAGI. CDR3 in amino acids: CASSPGGGDNKPQHF. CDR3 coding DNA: TGTGCCAGCAGCCCGGGGGGAGGCGACAATAAGCCCCAGCATTTT.

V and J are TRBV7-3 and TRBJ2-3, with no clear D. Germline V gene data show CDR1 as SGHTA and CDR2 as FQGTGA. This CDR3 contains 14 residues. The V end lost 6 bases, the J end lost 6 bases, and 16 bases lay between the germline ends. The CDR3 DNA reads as TGTGCCAGCAGGCAATTGGGCCTTGGGGATACGCAGTATTTT. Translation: CASRQLGLGDTQYF.

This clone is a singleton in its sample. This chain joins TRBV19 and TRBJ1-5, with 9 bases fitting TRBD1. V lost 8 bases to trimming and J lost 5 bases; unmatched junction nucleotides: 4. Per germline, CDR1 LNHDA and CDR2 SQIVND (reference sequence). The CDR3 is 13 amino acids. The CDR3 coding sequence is TGTGCCAGTGGGGACAGGGTTGATCAGCCCCAGCATTTT. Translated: CASGDRVDQPQHF.

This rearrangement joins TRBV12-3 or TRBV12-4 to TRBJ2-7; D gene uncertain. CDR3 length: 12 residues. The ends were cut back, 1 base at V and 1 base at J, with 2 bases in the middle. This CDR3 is CASSLGSYEQYF. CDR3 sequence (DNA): TGTGCCAGCAGTTTAGGTTCCTACGAGCAGTACTTC.

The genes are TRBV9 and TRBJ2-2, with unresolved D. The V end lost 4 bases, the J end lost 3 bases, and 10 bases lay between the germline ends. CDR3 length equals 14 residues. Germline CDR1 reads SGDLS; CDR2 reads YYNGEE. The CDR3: CASSPRLDTGELFF. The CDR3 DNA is TGTGCCAGCAGCCCCCGGTTGGACACCGGGGAGCTGTTTTTT.

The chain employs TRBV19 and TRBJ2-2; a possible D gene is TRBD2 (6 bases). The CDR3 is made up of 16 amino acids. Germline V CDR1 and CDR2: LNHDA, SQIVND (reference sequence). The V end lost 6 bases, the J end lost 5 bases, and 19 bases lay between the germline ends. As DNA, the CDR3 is TGTGCCAGTAGAACCGGGACTCCGATTGGGACCGGGGAGCTGTTTTTT. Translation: CASRTGTPIGTGELFF. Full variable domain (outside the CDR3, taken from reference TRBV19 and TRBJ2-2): DGGITQSPKYLFRKEGQNVTLSCEQNLNHDAMYWYRQDPGQGLRLIYYSQIVNDFQKGDIAEGYSVSREKKESFPLTVTSAQKNPTAFYLCASRTGTPIGTGELFFGEGSRLTVL.

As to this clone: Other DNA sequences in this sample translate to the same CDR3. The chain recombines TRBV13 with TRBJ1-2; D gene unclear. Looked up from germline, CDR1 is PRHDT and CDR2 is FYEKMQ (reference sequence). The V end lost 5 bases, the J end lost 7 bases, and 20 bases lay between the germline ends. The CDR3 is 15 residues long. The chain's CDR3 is CASSGSPHRESGYTF. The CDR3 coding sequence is TGTGCCAGCAGCGGCTCACCCCACAGAGAGTCTGGCTACACCTTC. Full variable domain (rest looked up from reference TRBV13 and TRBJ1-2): AAGVIQSPRHLIKEKRETATLKCYPIPRHDTVYWYQQGPGQDPQFLISFYEKMQSDKGSIPDRFSAQQFSDYHSELNMSSLELGDSALYFCASSGSPHRESGYTFGSGTRLTVV.

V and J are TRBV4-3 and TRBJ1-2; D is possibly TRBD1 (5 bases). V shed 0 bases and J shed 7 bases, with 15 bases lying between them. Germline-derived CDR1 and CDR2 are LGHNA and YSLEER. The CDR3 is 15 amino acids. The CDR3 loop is CASSQDHGFGAGYTF. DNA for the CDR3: TGCGCCAGCAGCCAAGATCACGGCTTTGGGGCTGGCTACACCTTC.

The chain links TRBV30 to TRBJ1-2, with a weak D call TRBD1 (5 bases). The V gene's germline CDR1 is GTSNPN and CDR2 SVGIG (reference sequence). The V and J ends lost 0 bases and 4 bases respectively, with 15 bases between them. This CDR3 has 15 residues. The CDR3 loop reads CAWSVQGALSYGYTF. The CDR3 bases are TGTGCCTGGAGTGTTCAGGGCGCCTTATCCTATGGCTACACCTTC.

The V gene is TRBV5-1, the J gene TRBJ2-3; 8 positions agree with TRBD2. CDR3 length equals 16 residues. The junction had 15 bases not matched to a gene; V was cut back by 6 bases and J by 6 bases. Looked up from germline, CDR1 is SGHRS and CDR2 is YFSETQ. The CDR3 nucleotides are TGCGCCAGCAACCTAATAGCGGGATCACCACTGGATACGCAGTATTTT. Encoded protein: CASNLIAGSPLDTQYF.

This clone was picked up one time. CDR3 DNA sequence: TGCGCCAGCAGCGAAGGGACAGCCCGAGCTAATGAAAAACTGTTTTTT. Translation gives CASSEGTARANEKLFF. This chain uses TRBV5-1 with TRBJ1-4, with 7 positions matching TRBD1. CDR3 length: 16 residues. The V and J ends lost 4 bases and 3 bases, in that order; junction bases with no gene match: 9. Germline V gene data show CDR1 as SGHRS and CDR2 as YFSETQ.

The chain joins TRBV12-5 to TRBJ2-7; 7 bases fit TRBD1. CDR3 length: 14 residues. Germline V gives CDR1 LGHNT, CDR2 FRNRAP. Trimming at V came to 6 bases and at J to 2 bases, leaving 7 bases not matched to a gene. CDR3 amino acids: CASGREQGAYEQYF. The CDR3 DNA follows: TGTGCTAGTGGCCGCGAGCAGGGGGCCTACGAGCAGTACTTC.

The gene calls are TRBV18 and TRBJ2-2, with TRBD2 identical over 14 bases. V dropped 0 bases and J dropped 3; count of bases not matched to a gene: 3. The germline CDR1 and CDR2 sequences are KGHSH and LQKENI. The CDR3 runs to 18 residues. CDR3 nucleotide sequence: TGTGCCAGCTCACCACCGCGGACTAGCGGGGGGTACACCGGGGAGCTGTTTTTT. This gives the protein CASSPPRTSGGYTGELFF.

The DNA for the CDR3 is TGTGCCTGGAGTCCGGGAACAGGGAAGGCGGCTGAAGCTTTCTTT. Residues: CAWSPGTGKAAEAFF. The genes are TRBV30 and TRBJ1-1; D is possibly TRBD1 (6 bases). This CDR3 is 15 amino acids long. Trimming stripped 2 bases from V and 6 bases from J, with 19 bases between. Germline values: CDR1 GTSNPN, CDR2 SVGIG (reference sequence).